Shown below are 30 T cell receptor beta chains from a single sample sequenced in a study of T cells after yellow fever vaccination. MiXCR was run by TCRdb on the 5' RACE reads, yielding one entry per CDR3 protein. The sample includes over 300,000 distinct CDR3 sequences, 6.8% of them seen just once. This material consisted of PBMCs, taken about 41 days after the first yellow fever vaccination. The receptors originated from a man between 18 and 29 years old who received the YFV17D yellow fever vaccine.

The chain recombines TRBV24-1 with TRBJ2-1, with 9 bases fitting TRBD1. The CDR3 sequence is 15 residues long. Germline values: CDR1 KGHDR, CDR2 SFDVKD. V gave up 2 bases and J gave up 7 bases; unmatched junction bases: 5. CDR3 amino acids: CATSDSGQGRNEQFF. CDR3 nucleotide sequence: TGTGCCACCAGTGATTCGGGACAGGGTCGGAATGAGCAGTTCTTC.

V and J are TRBV2 and TRBJ2-3; the D is unclear. CDR3 length equals 16 residues. Germline lookup yields CDR1 SNHLY and CDR2 FYNNEI. V gave up 0 bases and J gave up 1 base, with 11 bases separating them. CDR3 nucleotides: TGTGCCAGCAGTGAAGCATGGCGGATCGGCACAGATACGCAGTATTTT. Its protein product is CASSEAWRIGTDTQYF.

This clonotype was seen only a few times. The CDR3 sequence: CASSSYSYGYTF. CDR3 DNA sequence: TGTGCCAGCAGCTCCTACAGCTATGGCTACACCTTC. This chain joins TRBV7-2 and TRBJ1-2, with unresolved D. V was shortened by 4 bases and J by 4 bases, with 7 bases between the two germline ends. CDR3 size: 12 residues. Germline lookup yields CDR1 SGHTA and CDR2 FQGNSA.

In nucleotides, the CDR3 is TGTGCCAGCAGCGCCCAACTCAATGAGCAGTTCTTC. Its translation: CASSAQLNEQFF. The rearrangement uses TRBV9 and TRBJ2-1; D remains ambiguous. The CDR3 length is 12 residues. Germline CDR1 SGDLS, CDR2 YYNGEE. Trimming stripped 3 bases from V and 6 bases from J, with 7 bases between.

This clonotype has a count of ten or more. This sequence joins TRBV7-9 and TRBJ2-1, with 10 bases aligning to TRBD2. The length of the CDR3 is 15 residues. Germline loops: CDR1 SEHNR, CDR2 FQNEAQ (reference sequence). Trimming at V came to 2 bases and at J to 5 bases, leaving 3 bases not matched to a gene. The CDR3 sequence: CASSLRTSGDNEQFF. CDR3 coding DNA: TGTGCCAGCAGCTTAAGGACTAGCGGAGACAATGAGCAGTTCTTC.

This clonotype was seen more than once but under ten times. The chain recombines TRBV24-1 with TRBJ2-7; D unclear. The germline CDR1 and CDR2 sequences are KGHDR and SFDVKD. With 1 base removed from V and 3 bases from J, the gap between germline ends came to 12 bases. This CDR3 is built from 15 residues. The DNA for the CDR3 is TGTGCCACCAGTGATTTCCACGGACGGAGCTACGAGCAGTACTTC. It translates to CATSDFHGRSYEQYF.

Remarks on this clonotype: A read error may account for a junction end that differs from germline. The rearrangement uses TRBV7-9 and TRBJ1-2; D may be TRBD1 (5 bases). Germline lookup yields CDR1 SEHNR and CDR2 FQNEAQ (reference sequence). This CDR3 has 16 residues. Here the CDR3 reads CAGSLGRGRVDYGYTF. CDR3 DNA sequence: TGTGCCGGCAGCTTAGGGAGGGGAAGGGTCGACTATGGCTACACCTTC.

For this clonotype: One end of the junction does not line up with germline, which may come from a read error. The chain joins TRBV7-2 to TRBJ2-3, with a tentative D call TRBD2 (6 bases). The germline gives CDR1 SGHTA, CDR2 FQGNSA. The CDR3 runs 14 residues. In DNA, the CDR3 is TGTGCCAGCAGCTTATTTCTCGGGGCTAGCGAGGGAATTTTT. This codes for CASSLFLGASEGIF. The complete variable domain, with remaining parts taken from reference TRBV7-2 and TRBJ2-3, reads GAGVSQSPSNKVTEKGKDVELRCDPISGHTALYWYRQSLGQGLEFLIYFQGNSAPDKSGLPSDRFSAERTGGSVSTLTIQRTQQEDSAVYLCASSLFLGASEGIFGPGTRLTVL.

The J gene is TRBJ2-7, the V gene TRBV30, with 7 bases identical to TRBD1. Trimming at V came to 0 bases and at J to 2 bases, leaving 4 bases not matched to a gene. This CDR3 region has 14 residues. Germline V gene lookup returns CDR1 GTSNPN and CDR2 SVGIG (reference sequence). The CDR3 bases are TGTGCCTGGAGTGTTGGCAGGGGGACCTACGAGCAGTACTTC. It yields the protein CAWSVGRGTYEQYF.

This clonotype has at least ten counts. V usage is TRBV5-1 and J usage is TRBJ2-1; TRBD2 agrees at 8 bases. CDR3 length: 15 amino acids. J gave up 2 bases and V 1 base, and 2 bases lay outside the gene matches. The germline CDR1 and CDR2 sequences are SGHRS and YFSETQ. CDR3 sequence (DNA): TGCGCCAGCAGCTTGAAGCGGGGGACCTACAATGAGCAGTTCTTC. Protein: CASSLKRGTYNEQFF.

J is TRBJ1-5 and V is TRBV7-2; unclear D gene. CDR3 size: 12 residues. CDR1 is SGHTA and CDR2 is FQGNSA in the germline V gene. Trimming took 5 bases from V and 10 from J, leaving 12 bases between them. The CDR3 DNA reads TGTGCCAGCAGCCTCCCGCGGGGTCCCCAGCATTTT. Its protein is CASSLPRGPQHF.

The J gene is TRBJ2-2, the V gene TRBV7-3; maybe TRBD2 (7 bases). Trimming took off 2 bases at V and 7 bases at J, with 17 bases between the two ends. This CDR3 has 16 amino acids. The germline CDR1 and CDR2 sequences are SGHTA and FQGTGA. In DNA form, the CDR3 reads TGTGCCAGCAGCTTACTCGGACCGGGGGGCGGCGGGGAGCTGTTTTTT. This sequence encodes CASSLLGPGGGGELFF.

In this sample, this clonotype turned up a few times. V usage is TRBV2 and J usage is TRBJ1-1; D remains ambiguous. Between the trimmed V and J ends, which lost 6 bases and 1 base, there was a span of 6 bases. Germline CDR1 SNHLY, CDR2 FYNNEI. This CDR3 region has 12 residues. In nucleotides, the CDR3 is TGTGCCAGCAGCTGGGAGAACACTGAAGCTTTCTTT. Its protein product is CASSWENTEAFF.

This chain links TRBV29-1 with TRBJ2-7, with D unresolved. This CDR3 region has 16 residues. Germline V CDR1 and CDR2: SQVTM, ANQGSEA. V was shortened by 3 bases and J by 2 bases, with 20 bases between the two germline ends. CDR3: CSVEVPAGKTPYEQYF. The CDR3 nucleotides read TGCAGCGTTGAGGTCCCGGCCGGCAAGACCCCCTACGAGCAGTACTTC.

The chain is built from TRBV10-3 and TRBJ2-3; D is unclear. The germline CDR1 and CDR2 sequences are ENHRY and SYGVKD. Between the trimmed V and J ends, which lost 4 bases and 4 bases, there was a span of 9 bases. The CDR3 spans 13 residues. The CDR3 loop reads CAISVNNPDTQYF. The CDR3 DNA sequence: TGTGCCATCAGTGTTAACAACCCAGATACGCAGTATTTT.

The V gene is TRBV9, the J gene TRBJ1-5; possibly TRBD1 for D (5 bases). The CDR3 sequence is 15 residues long. Germline CDR1 reads SGDLS; CDR2 reads YYNGEE. V shed 3 bases and J shed 6 bases, with 16 bases lying between them. The CDR3: CASSGTGIAGQPQHF. The CDR3 bases are TGTGCCAGCAGCGGTACAGGCATAGCAGGTCAGCCCCAGCATTTT.

This clonotype was seen at least ten times. The genes are TRBV27 and TRBJ2-2, with D hard to call. This CDR3 region has 13 residues. The germline V gene has CDR1 MNHEY and CDR2 SMNVEV (reference sequence). Between the trimmed V and J ends, which lost 7 bases and 7 bases, there was a span of 13 bases. CDR3 nucleotides: TGTGCCAGCACCGCGTCCACGGTCGGGGAGCTGTTTTTT. As protein: CASTASTVGELFF.

A few counts support this clonotype. The rearrangement uses TRBV5-6 and TRBJ2-5; no definite D call. In germline, CDR1 is SGHDT, CDR2 YYEEEE. V was trimmed by 0 bases and J by 6 bases, leaving 9 bases between them. This CDR3 has 13 amino acids. The CDR3 region is CASSLDGLKTQYF. The CDR3 nucleotides read TGTGCCAGCAGCTTGGATGGGCTGAAGACCCAGTACTTC.

This clonotype has a handful of counts. The rearrangement links TRBV5-6 to TRBJ2-1; D is uncertain. The CDR3 contains 14 residues. V was trimmed by 7 bases and J by 5 bases, leaving 16 bases between them. The germline V gene has CDR1 SGHDT and CDR2 YYEEEE. The CDR3 DNA reads TGTGCCAGCGGCCCCGAGGTCCGGCACAATGAGCAGTTCTTC. Protein: CASGPEVRHNEQFF.

The chain recombines TRBV20-1 with TRBJ1-2; a possible D gene is TRBD1 (5 bases). Deletions cut 0 bases from V and 2 bases from J, with 19 bases between. CDR3 length: 17 residues. Germline CDR1 DFQATT, CDR2 SNEGSKA (reference sequence). Written as DNA, the CDR3 is TGCAGTGCTAGAGATGCAAAGATTTCAAAGGGGAACTATGGCTACACCTTC. Translating gives CSARDAKISKGNYGYTF.

The chain uses TRBV6-4 and TRBJ2-7; D remains unclear. Looked up from germline, CDR1 is MRHNA and CDR2 is SNTAGT. CDR3 length equals 9 residues. This CDR3 reads CASSRLRCV. CDR3 nucleotide sequence: TGTGCCAGCAGTCGCCTTCGGTGCGTC.

This clonotype was observed a few times. V is TRBV10-1 and J is TRBJ2-7, with D possibly being TRBD2 (6 bases). Trimming took 5 bases from V and 2 from J, leaving 13 bases between them. The germline CDR1 and CDR2 sequences are WNHNN and SYGVQD (reference sequence). This CDR3 spans 14 amino acids. The CDR3 protein is CASSYGGPPYEQYF. CDR3 nucleotides: TGCGCCAGCAGTTACGGGGGTCCCCCCTACGAGCAGTACTTC.

The CDR3 bases are TGTGCCAGCAGCTTAGGACAGGGGAGGGCCTACAATGAGCAGTTCTTC. Protein product: CASSLGQGRAYNEQFF. This chain links TRBV7-8 with TRBJ2-1, with D possibly matching TRBD1 (8 bases). The CDR3 length is 16 residues. V was trimmed by 1 base and J by 2 bases, leaving 12 bases between them. Germline lookup yields CDR1 SGHVS and CDR2 FQNEAQ.

The genes are TRBV7-6 and TRBJ2-5; D not certain. The ends were cut back, 0 bases at V and 0 bases at J, with 23 bases in the middle. Germline-derived CDR1 and CDR2 are SGHVS and FNYEAQ. The CDR3 extends over 20 amino acids. CDR3 sequence (DNA): TGTGCCAGCAGCTTAGCGAGTTGGATAAAGTTACGATTGTACCAAGAGACCCAGTACTTC. Its protein is CASSLASWIKLRLYQETQYF.

Many counts were recorded for this clonotype. The genes are TRBV6-4 and TRBJ2-7, with TRBD2 identical over 11 bases. V dropped 0 bases and J dropped 4; count of bases not matched to a gene: 5. This CDR3 has 16 amino acids. Germline loops: CDR1 MRHNA, CDR2 SNTAGT. DNA for the CDR3: TGTGCCAGCAGTGACTCTCGTACTAGCGGGGGTTACGAGCAGTACGTC. Protein product: CASSDSRTSGGYEQYV.

This clonotype was counted between two and nine times. The V gene is TRBV5-1, the J gene TRBJ2-7, with 9 bases aligning to TRBD1. CDR1 SGHRS and CDR2 YFSETQ come from the germline V gene. J gave up 3 bases and V 4 bases, and 11 bases lay outside the gene matches. The CDR3 totals 16 residues. CDR3 region: CASSALPGTGLYEQYF. The CDR3 DNA reads TGCGCCAGCAGCGCCCTACCCGGGACAGGGCTCTACGAGCAGTACTTC.

V usage is TRBV5-1 and J usage is TRBJ2-3, with a weak D call TRBD1 (6 bases). CDR1 is SGHRS, CDR2 YFSETQ, per germline. Trimming shortened V by 4 bases and J by 5 bases, and 8 bases separated the two germline ends. The CDR3 runs to 12 residues. The CDR3: CASSRTEDTQYF. Written as DNA, the CDR3 is TGCGCCAGCAGCCGGACAGAAGATACGCAGTATTTT.

This chain uses TRBV29-1 with TRBJ2-7, with D possibly being TRBD1 (5 bases). Deletions cut 7 bases from V and 3 bases from J, with 13 bases between. The CDR3 length is 12 residues. Germline CDR1 and CDR2: SQVTM and ANQGSEA. Here the CDR3 DNA reads TGCAGCGCCCGGGCAGGGAACTACGAGCAGTACTTC. Amino acids: CSARAGNYEQYF.

In this sample, this clonotype turned up many times. This chain connects TRBV19 to TRBJ2-1, with TRBD2 identical over 8 bases. The CDR3 extends over 11 amino acids. In germline, CDR1 is LNHDA, CDR2 SQIVND (reference sequence). V gave up 8 bases and J gave up 12 bases; unmatched junction bases: 6. CDR3 region: CASSPGGSQFF. The DNA of the CDR3 is TGTGCCAGTTCACCGGGGGGGTCGCAGTTCTTC.

In this sample, this clonotype turned up many times. The chain is built from TRBV5-1 and TRBJ2-1; 9 positions agree with TRBD1. This CDR3 contains 15 residues. The J segment lost 2 bases and the V segment lost 4 bases, leaving 4 bases of the junction unmatched. The germline gives CDR1 SGHRS, CDR2 YFSETQ. The CDR3 region has the DNA TGCGCCAGCAGCCCCGGGACAGGGCCCTACAATGAGCAGTTCTTC. It codes for CASSPGTGPYNEQFF. The whole variable domain, filled in from reference TRBV5-1 and TRBJ2-1, reads KAGVTQTPRYLIKTRGQQVTLSCSPISGHRSVSWYQQTPGQGLQFLFEYFSETQRNKGNFPGRFSGRQFSNSRSEMNVSTLELGDSALYLCASSPGTGPYNEQFFGPGTRLTVL.